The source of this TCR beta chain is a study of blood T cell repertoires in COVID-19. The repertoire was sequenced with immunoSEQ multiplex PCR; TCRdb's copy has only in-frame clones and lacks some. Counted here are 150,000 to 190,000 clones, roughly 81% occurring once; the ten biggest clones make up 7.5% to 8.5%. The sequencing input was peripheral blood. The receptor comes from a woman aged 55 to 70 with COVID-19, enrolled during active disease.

The CDR3 bases are TGTGCCAGCAGCACCTCGACCGGGACAGGGCTTTATGGCTACACCTTC. Protein product: CASSTSTGTGLYGYTF. The chain couples TRBV7-9 to TRBJ1-2; 9 bases line up with TRBD1. From germline, CDR1 is SEHNR and CDR2 FQNEAQ (reference sequence). The CDR3 has 16 residues. The ends lost 5 bases at V and 5 bases at J; junction bases unmatched: 12.